What follows are 30 T cell receptor beta chains derived from one specimen sequenced in a study of blood T cell repertoires in COVID-19 (TCRdb year 2020). Libraries were constructed by the immunoSEQ multiplex PCR assay. The table comes from immuneACCESS by way of TCRdb, which keeps in-frame sequences with V and J called. Part of the clones is missing from these tables; in studies checked, under half for an unresolved V gene and the rest for unknown reasons. The sample contains fewer than 450,000 clones, approximately 88% of them found a single time. The ten biggest clones cover roughly an eighth of the sample. The sequenced material came from peripheral blood. Receptor source: a woman aged 45-59 years with COVID-19, enrolled during active disease.

The chain couples TRBV28 to TRBJ2-1; 12 bases map to TRBD2. J lost 5 bases, V lost 8 bases, and 4 bases had no gene match. This CDR3 spans 14 amino acids. CDR1 and CDR2 from the germline V gene are MDHEN and SYDVKM. CDR3 DNA sequence: TGTGCCAGCCTTCTAGCGGGGGGGGACAATGAGCAGTTCTTC. Its protein is CASLLAGGDNEQFF.

The chain is built from TRBV11-2 and TRBJ2-3; D is possibly TRBD2 (5 bases). Trimming pared 7 bases from V and 2 bases from J, leaving 16 bases between. Germline CDR1 is SGHAT and CDR2 is FQNNGV. The CDR3 spans 15 residues. The CDR3 region is CASNDWLADTDTQYF. In DNA form, the CDR3 reads TGTGCCAGCAACGACTGGCTAGCAGACACAGATACGCAGTATTTT.

The chain has TRBV6-5 and TRBJ1-2, with 7 bases identical to TRBD1. Looked up from germline, CDR1 is MNHEY and CDR2 is SVGAGI. The V and J ends lost 2 bases and 4 bases, in that order; junction bases with no gene match: 4. The CDR3 consists of 14 residues. The CDR3 reads CASSYRDSRYGYTF. The CDR3 DNA is TGTGCCAGCAGTTACAGGGACAGCCGCTATGGCTACACCTTC.

V usage is TRBV11-3 and J usage is TRBJ2-7, with TRBD2 identical over 7 bases. Unmatched junction bases numbered 5, after V lost 0 bases and J lost 3 bases. CDR1 and CDR2 from the germline V gene are SGHNT and YENEEA. The CDR3 is 15 amino acids. CDR3 protein: CASSLDSAGDYEQYF. DNA for the CDR3: TGTGCCAGCAGCTTAGATTCGGCGGGGGACTACGAGCAGTACTTC.

This chain uses TRBV10-1 with TRBJ1-1, with 12 bases identical to TRBD1. CDR3 size: 14 residues. The junction had 2 bases not matched to a gene; V was cut back by 5 bases and J by 4 bases. The V gene's germline CDR1 is WNHNN and CDR2 SYGVQD (reference sequence). CDR3 sequence: CASSPGQGATEAFF. In DNA, the CDR3 is TGCGCCAGCAGTCCGGGACAGGGGGCCACTGAAGCTTTCTTT.

The CDR3 DNA follows: TGTGCCAGCAGCGGGGGACAGGGGGTCTCTGGAAACACCATATATTTT. Translating it yields CASSGGQGVSGNTIYF. V and J are TRBV9 and TRBJ1-3, with 11 bases identical to TRBD1. Per germline, CDR1 SGDLS and CDR2 YYNGEE. The CDR3 consists of 16 residues. With V trimmed by 3 bases and J by 0 bases, 2 bases remained unmatched.

The rearrangement joins TRBV7-8 to TRBJ2-1; D not resolved. Germline V gene data show CDR1 as SGHVS and CDR2 as FQNEAQ. This CDR3 region has 15 residues. V shed 5 bases and J shed 0 bases, with 11 bases lying between them. Here the CDR3 reads CASSRAQSSYNEQFF. The DNA of the CDR3 is TGTGCCAGCAGCCGGGCCCAAAGCTCCTACAATGAGCAGTTCTTC.

This chain uses TRBV10-3 with TRBJ2-6, with 14 bases matching TRBD2. This CDR3 contains 20 residues. J gave up 0 bases and V 5 bases, and 9 bases lay outside the gene matches. Germline V gene sequence: CDR1 ENHRY, CDR2 SYGVKD. The CDR3 spells CAISSRAGTSGSSGANVLTF. CDR3 DNA: TGTGCCATCAGTTCCCGAGCCGGGACTAGCGGGAGCTCTGGGGCCAACGTCCTGACTTTC.

V and J are TRBV5-1 and TRBJ1-1, with D perhaps TRBD1 (6 bases). The germline V and J ends were trimmed by 0 bases and 4 bases, with 13 bases remaining between them. The germline CDR1 and CDR2 sequences are SGHRS and YFSETQ. The length of the CDR3 is 15 residues. The CDR3 DNA is TGCGCCAGCAGCTTGGACGGGGGGCGGACCACTGAAGCTTTCTTT. It codes for CASSLDGGRTTEAFF. Supplemented by reference TRBV5-1 and TRBJ1-1, the full variable domain reads KAGVTQTPRYLIKTRGQQVTLSCSPISGHRSVSWYQQTPGQGLQFLFEYFSETQRNKGNFPGRFSGRQFSNSRSEMNVSTLELGDSALYLCASSLDGGRTTEAFFGQGTRLTVV.

The chain joins TRBV7-6 to TRBJ1-6; D call uncertain. V lost 5 bases, J lost 11 bases, and 13 bases lay in between. The CDR3 is 13 amino acids. The germline CDR1 and CDR2 sequences are SGHVS and FNYEAQ. The CDR3 sequence: CASSLQERTPLHF. The CDR3 nucleotides are TGTGCCAGCAGCCTCCAGGAAAGGACACCCCTCCACTTT.

Comments on this clone: Other DNA sequences in the same sample also yield this CDR3. This chain uses TRBV19 with TRBJ1-1; D is uncertain. Germline V gene data show CDR1 as LNHDA and CDR2 as SQIVND (reference sequence). V lost 1 base, J lost 1 base, and 4 bases lay in between. This CDR3 region has 13 residues. Written as DNA, the CDR3 is TGTGCCAGTAGTATAGGTCAGAACACTGAAGCTTTCTTT. This sequence encodes CASSIGQNTEAFF. The variable domain in full, completed from reference TRBV19 and TRBJ1-1, reads DGGITQSPKYLFRKEGQNVTLSCEQNLNHDAMYWYRQDPGQGLRLIYYSQIVNDFQKGDIAEGYSVSREKKESFPLTVTSAQKNPTAFYLCASSIGQNTEAFFGQGTRLTVV.

The V and J genes are TRBV18 and TRBJ2-1; maybe TRBD1 (6 bases). The germline CDR1 and CDR2 sequences are KGHSH and LQKENI. This CDR3 has 16 amino acids. V dropped 2 bases and J dropped 4 bases, with 15 bases sitting between them. CDR3 sequence: CASSPEAGGFYNEQFF. The CDR3 DNA reads TGTGCCAGCTCACCAGAGGCTGGGGGCTTTTACAATGAGCAGTTCTTC.

Points on this clone: The same CDR3 also results from other DNA sequences found in this sample. In nucleotides, the CDR3 is TGTGCCAGCAGCTTAGGGTCGGGAACCTACGAGCAGTACTTC. Protein product: CASSLGSGTYEQYF. The V call is TRBV11-2, the J call TRBJ2-7; TRBD2 is a possible D gene (5 bases). Germline V gene data show CDR1 as SGHAT and CDR2 as FQNNGV. This CDR3 contains 14 residues. V lost 1 base, J lost 2 bases, and 9 bases lay in between.

The chain combines TRBV5-6 with TRBJ2-2; a possible D gene is TRBD1 (5 bases). The CDR3 loop spans 16 amino acids. CDR1 and CDR2 from the germline V gene are SGHDT and YYEEEE. The V gene lost 4 bases and the J gene lost 6 bases, with 19 bases spanning the gap. This chain's CDR3 is CASSEVLGSRAGELFF. The CDR3 DNA follows: TGTGCCAGCAGCGAGGTGCTAGGCTCCAGGGCCGGGGAGCTGTTTTTT.

CDR3 residues: CASSIDTRETGGYTF. CDR3 coding DNA: TGTGCCAGTAGTATAGATACGAGGGAAACCGGTGGCTACACCTTC. The V gene is TRBV19, the J gene TRBJ1-2; no definite D call. Trimming stripped 0 bases from V and 7 bases from J, with 15 bases between. The CDR3 runs to 15 residues. The germline CDR1 and CDR2 sequences are LNHDA and SQIVND (reference sequence).

This clone was counted only a few times. The same CDR3 arises from other DNA sequences in this sample as well. The chain joins TRBV10-1 to TRBJ2-5; the match to TRBD1 covers 9 bases. Germline lookup yields CDR1 WNHNN and CDR2 SYGVQD (reference sequence). The ends lost 0 bases at V and 5 bases at J; junction bases unmatched: 4. The CDR3 consists of 15 residues. CDR3 nucleotides: TGCGCCAGCAGTGAGTCTTGGACAGGGGAGGAGACCCAGTACTTC. Its translation: CASSESWTGEETQYF.

The chain couples TRBV2 to TRBJ1-1, with TRBD1 identical over 9 bases. Germline-derived CDR1 and CDR2 are SNHLY and FYNNEI. V shed 7 bases, J shed 1 base, and the junction held 10 bases outside the gene matches. The CDR3 extends over 16 amino acids. This CDR3 reads CASIEDRGSGNTEAFF. DNA of the CDR3: TGTGCCAGCATAGAGGACAGGGGTTCGGGGAACACTGAAGCTTTCTTT.

This chain connects TRBV28 to TRBJ1-5; 8 bases align to TRBD1. Germline V lookup: CDR1 MDHEN, CDR2 SYDVKM. There are 14 residues in the CDR3. Unmatched junction bases numbered 10, after V lost 6 bases and J lost 9 bases. The CDR3 DNA reads TGTGCCAGCAGGTTCGGGACAGGTAGTCGGCCCCAGCATTTT. Amino acids: CASRFGTGSRPQHF.

This rearrangement joins TRBV27 to TRBJ2-1; 9 nucleotides align to TRBD2. Trimming at V came to 6 bases and at J to 8 bases, leaving 11 bases not matched to a gene. This CDR3 is built from 15 residues. From germline, CDR1 is MNHEY and CDR2 SMNVEV (reference sequence). The CDR3 here is CASRDLAGRFHEQFF. In DNA, the CDR3 is TGTGCCAGCAGAGATCTAGCGGGGAGGTTCCATGAGCAGTTCTTC.

This chain links TRBV5-1 with TRBJ1-6; TRBD1 matches 9 bases. Germline trimming cut 7 bases from V and 5 bases from J; bases unmatched to any gene: 7. The CDR3 spans 15 residues. CDR1 and CDR2 from the germline V gene are SGHRS and YFSETQ. In DNA, the CDR3 is TGCGCCAGCCGCCTCGGACAGGGGAATAATTCACCCCTCCACTTT. The encoded protein is CASRLGQGNNSPLHF.

The V and J genes are TRBV19 and TRBJ1-2; 7 bases agree with TRBD1. This CDR3 region has 17 residues. J gave up 2 bases and V 7 bases, and 16 bases lay outside the gene matches. Germline assignment: CDR1 LNHDA and CDR2 SQIVND (reference sequence). The CDR3: CASTIQSKGAPNYGYTF. In DNA form, the CDR3 reads TGTGCCAGTACCATACAGTCGAAGGGGGCACCGAACTATGGCTACACCTTC.

The CDR3 DNA reads as TGTGCCAGCAGCCTCGTGGGGGGGCTGAACACCGGGGAGCTGTTTTTT. The encoded protein is CASSLVGGLNTGELFF. The rearrangement uses TRBV5-4 and TRBJ2-2; TRBD2 might be the D (7 bases). Deletions cut 4 bases from V and 1 base from J, with 14 bases between. The germline CDR1 and CDR2 sequences are SGHNT and YYREEE (reference sequence). The CDR3 has 16 residues.

This rearrangement joins TRBV2 to TRBJ2-7, with D maybe TRBD1 (5 bases). The CDR3 sequence is 16 residues long. Germline CDR1 and CDR2: SNHLY and FYNNEI. V was trimmed by 5 bases and J by 8 bases, leaving 25 bases between them. DNA for the CDR3: TGTGCCAGCAGTACTAATCTGGACGGGTTTAGGGGCAAGCAGTACTTC. It codes for CASSTNLDGFRGKQYF.

The table lists this clone with a count of one. The chain has TRBV9 and TRBJ2-5; D not certain. CDR3 length equals 12 residues. Trimming took 2 bases from V and 7 from J, leaving 9 bases between them. From germline, CDR1 is SGDLS and CDR2 YYNGEE. This CDR3 reads CASSVETGTQYF. In nucleotides, the CDR3 is TGTGCCAGCAGCGTGGAAACGGGGACCCAGTACTTC.

This chain joins TRBV12-3 or TRBV12-4 and TRBJ1-4; D not resolved. V was clipped by 4 bases and J by 10 bases, with 10 bases between them. The CDR3 has 12 amino acids. The CDR3 protein is CASSSPRGKLFF. In nucleotides, the CDR3 is TGTGCCAGCAGTTCCCCCCGGGGAAAACTGTTTTTT.

The chain recombines TRBV27 with TRBJ1-1; TRBD1 is a possible D gene (5 bases). CDR1 MNHEY and CDR2 SMNVEV come from the germline V gene (reference sequence). The CDR3 runs 14 residues. V was shortened by 5 bases and J by 0 bases, with 10 bases between the two germline ends. The CDR3 sequence: CASSRRAMNTEAFF. The CDR3 nucleotides read TGTGCCAGCAGTCGCAGGGCCATGAACACTGAAGCTTTCTTT.

This clone was observed a few times. This chain joins TRBV5-1 and TRBJ2-7, with 9 bases lining up with TRBD2. The J segment lost 6 bases and the V segment lost 2 bases, leaving 6 bases of the junction unmatched. The CDR3 has 14 residues. Germline CDR1 SGHRS, CDR2 YFSETQ. The CDR3 nucleotides read TGCGCCAGCAGCTTAGTAGCGGGGGATAGCGAGCAGTACTTC. Protein sequence: CASSLVAGDSEQYF.

This chain joins TRBV5-1 and TRBJ2-4; 8 positions agree with TRBD1. The CDR3 length is 15 residues. Germline lookup yields CDR1 SGHRS and CDR2 YFSETQ. V lost 4 bases and J lost 6; bases outside the gene matches: 9. CDR3 amino acids: CASSPLGTGLNIQYF. The CDR3 DNA follows: TGCGCCAGCAGCCCCTTGGGGACAGGCTTAAACATTCAGTACTTC.

Of note for this clone: Other DNA sequences in this sample translate to the same CDR3. V gene TRBV3-1 (or the pseudogene TRBV3-2) combines with J gene TRBJ1-2; D unresolved. CDR3 length: 14 amino acids. Trimming left V 1 base short and J 8 bases short, with 14 bases between. Germline-derived CDR1 and CDR2 are LGHDT and YNNKEL (reference sequence). The CDR3 region is CASSQVPGSYGYTF. The CDR3 DNA reads as TGTGCCAGCAGCCAAGTTCCGGGAAGTTACGGCTACACCTTC.

About this clone itself: At one end the junction does not follow the germline gene, possibly because of a read error. The chain uses TRBV18 and TRBJ1-1; D may be TRBD1 (5 bases). The CDR3 loop spans 14 amino acids. The germline gives CDR1 KGHSH, CDR2 LQKENI. The CDR3 sequence: CASPPVGRGAEAFF. Written as DNA, the CDR3 is TGTGCCAGCCCACCCGTGGGGCGGGGCGCTGAAGCTTTCTTT.